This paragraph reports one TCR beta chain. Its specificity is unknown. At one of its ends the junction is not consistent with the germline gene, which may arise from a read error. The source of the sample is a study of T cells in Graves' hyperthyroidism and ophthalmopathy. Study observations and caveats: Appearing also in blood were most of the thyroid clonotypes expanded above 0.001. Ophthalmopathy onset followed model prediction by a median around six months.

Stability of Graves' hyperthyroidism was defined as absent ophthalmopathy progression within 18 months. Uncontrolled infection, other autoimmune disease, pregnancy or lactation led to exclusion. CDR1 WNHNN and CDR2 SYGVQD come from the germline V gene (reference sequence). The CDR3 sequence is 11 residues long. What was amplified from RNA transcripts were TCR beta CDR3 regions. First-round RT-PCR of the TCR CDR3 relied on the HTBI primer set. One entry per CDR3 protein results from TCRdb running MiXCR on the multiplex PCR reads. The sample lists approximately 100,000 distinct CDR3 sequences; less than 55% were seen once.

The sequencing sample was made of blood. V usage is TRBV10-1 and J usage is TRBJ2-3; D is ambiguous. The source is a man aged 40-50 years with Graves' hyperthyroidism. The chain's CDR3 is CASNRTDTRYF. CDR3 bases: TGCGCCAGCAACCGCACAGATACGCGGTATTTT.